This T cell receptor (beta chain) came from a study of control samples from healthy donors and cancer patients. The method was immunoSEQ multiplex PCR; TCRdb's version includes in-frame clones alone and lacks a portion of them. The repertoire has about 79,000 clones, over 85% of them found once; the top ten carry 1.3%. The clonotype was recovered from a woman between 40 and 50 years old with lung cancer. The sample comprised PBMCs.

The CDR3 DNA reads TGTGCCAGCTCCCCCTTGGGCGGGGGGGTCGCCAATGAGCAGTTCTTC. Its protein is CASSPLGGGVANEQFF. The chain combines TRBV9 with TRBJ2-1, with 9 bases matching TRBD2. This CDR3 has 16 residues. CDR1 is SGDLS, CDR2 YYNGEE, per germline. V was clipped by 7 bases and J by 6 bases; unmatched bases: 14.